This entry lists 10 T cell receptor delta chains sequenced from one sample in a study of Vγ9Vδ2 T cells in congenital toxoplasmosis. TRGC- and TRDC-specific primers primed one-tube template-switch reverse transcription to make cDNA. The TRGC primer was designed to target TRGC1 and TRGC2 alike. TCRdb redid clone calling on the reads using CATT. The sample records about 890 delta-chain clones, under 30% being singletons. Sequenced sample: gamma-delta T cells from blood. These receptors originate from a child under 10 years old born to a mother with Toxoplasma gondii infection during pregnancy, either congenitally infected or uninfected (not recorded which).

In this sample, this clone is medium-sized. The chain links TRDV1 to TRDJ1; a possible D gene is TRDD2 (6 bases). The CDR3 is 20 amino acids. V was trimmed by 0 bases and J by 1 base, leaving 24 bases between them. The V gene's germline CDR1 is TSWWSYY and CDR2 QGS. The CDR3 reads CALGELKGPTPWRSTDKLIF. CDR3 sequence (DNA): TGTGCTCTTGGGGAACTAAAGGGTCCTACCCCCTGGAGATCCACCGATAAACTCATCTTT.

A word on this clone: One base separates it from a far larger clone, so it is likely a read error. This rearrangement joins TRDV1 to TRDJ1; 7 bases map to TRDD3. The J gene is absent in TCRdb and was assigned here via DNA matching to germline. Germline V CDR1 and CDR2: TSWWSYY, QGS. CDR3 length: 21 amino acids. The CDR3 region has the DNA TGTGCTCTTGGGGAACTAGAGGCCTTCTTTCCCTTACTGGGGTACACAGATAAACTCATCTTT. The encoded protein is CALGELEAFFPLLGYTDKLIF.

This clone is termed large (0.1 to 1%). The chain has TRDV2 and TRDJ1; 11 positions match TRDD3. Per germline, CDR1 GEAIGNYY and CDR2 EKD. This CDR3 comprises 18 residues. V gave up 1 base and J gave up 0 bases; unmatched junction bases: 9. CDR3 DNA sequence: TGTGCCTGTGACACTTTGCTGGGGGATACACAGTACACCGATAAACTCATCTTT. Protein sequence: CACDTLLGDTQYTDKLIF.

Comment on this clone: A far larger clone differs by one base, so this is likely a read error. The chain is built from TRDV1 and TRDJ1, with a weak D call TRDD2 (6 bases). In the absence of a J gene in TCRdb, the DNA was matched to germline to assign it here. V was clipped by 1 base and J by 0 bases, with 30 bases between them. Germline V lookup: CDR1 TSWWSYY, CDR2 QGS. The CDR3 runs 22 residues. The CDR3 DNA sequence: TGTGCTCTTGGGGAACGGCGAGCGAATCCTACGCCCTTGGGGAAGTACACCGATAAACTCATCTTT. Translating it yields CALGERRANPTPLGKYTDKLIF.

This clone is large by share. V is TRDV1 and J is TRDJ1; 9 bases align to TRDD3. Trimming removed 1 base from V and 3 bases from J; junction bases left unmatched: 15. Germline CDR1 reads TSWWSYY; CDR2 reads QGS. CDR3 size: 19 residues. CDR3 in amino acids: CALGERVTRGYAIADKLIF. The CDR3 bases are TGTGCTCTTGGGGAACGTGTTACAAGGGGATACGCAATCGCCGATAAACTCATCTTT.

This clone is classed as medium-sized. The chain uses TRDV1 and TRDJ1, with 8 bases aligning to TRDD3. J was trimmed by 0 bases and V by 5 bases; bases with no gene match: 23. This CDR3 has 21 amino acids. In germline, CDR1 is TSWWSYY, CDR2 QGS. The CDR3 protein is CALGLPISARYWGPNTDKLIF. CDR3 coding DNA: TGTGCTCTTGGGTTACCCATATCCGCCCGGTACTGGGGGCCAAACACCGATAAACTCATCTTT.

This clone was counted a few times. TCRdb assigns this DNA the protein of a much larger clone, which departs from its translation at residue 12; this likely reflects a read error, and the protein shown comes from translating the DNA. The V gene is TRDV1, the J gene TRDJ1, with 9 bases matching TRDD3. The CDR3 is 17 amino acids. Germline values: CDR1 TSWWSYY, CDR2 QGS. J gave up 4 bases and V 3 bases, and 12 bases lay outside the gene matches. CDR3 nucleotides: TGTGCTCTTGGGGAGGGATACTGGGGGACGTACATCGATAAACTCATCTTT. Translation: CALGEGYWGTYIDKLIF.

This clone was observed a few times. This likely stems from a read error, as it lies one base from a far larger clone. Distinct nucleotide sequences in the sample also encode this CDR3. The chain uses TRDV2 and TRDJ1, with 10 nucleotides matching TRDD3. Germline CDR1 GEAIGNYY, CDR2 EKD. This CDR3 contains 21 residues. This chain's CDR3 is CACDTLKAFTLGDTDTDKLIF. The DNA of the CDR3 is TGTGCCTGTGACACCCTGAAGGCTTTTACCTTGGGGGATACAGACACCGATAAACTCATCTTC.

Comments on this clone: A much larger clone lies a single base off, so this may be a read error. This sequence joins TRDV2 and TRDJ1; 7 bases match TRDD3. TCRdb supplies no J gene; here it was assigned by aligning the nucleotide sequence to germline. Germline V gene data show CDR1 as GEAIGNYY and CDR2 as EKD. V shed 0 bases and J 4 bases; nucleotides not matched to a gene: 28. CDR3 length: 22 residues. The CDR3 DNA reads TGTGCCTGTGACACCATTGGAGCTTCGTCTGGGACTGGGGATAGGTATGACGATAAACTCATCTTT. Translated: CACDTIGASSGTGDRYDDKLIF.

Details on this clone: A far larger clone lies a single base away; this is likely a read error. The same CDR3 can be traced to other DNA sequences in this sample. The chain carries TRDV2 and TRDJ3; D remains unclear. The J gene, not given by TCRdb, was assigned here from a germline match of the nucleotide sequence. V was clipped by 1 base and J by 0 bases, with 15 bases between them. This CDR3 comprises 19 residues. Germline CDR1 GEAIGNYY, CDR2 EKD. The CDR3 spells CACDTGGARSSWDTRQMFF. CDR3 sequence (DNA): TGTGCCTGTGACACTGGCGGCGCAAGGAGCTCCTGGGACACCCGACAGATGTTTTTC.